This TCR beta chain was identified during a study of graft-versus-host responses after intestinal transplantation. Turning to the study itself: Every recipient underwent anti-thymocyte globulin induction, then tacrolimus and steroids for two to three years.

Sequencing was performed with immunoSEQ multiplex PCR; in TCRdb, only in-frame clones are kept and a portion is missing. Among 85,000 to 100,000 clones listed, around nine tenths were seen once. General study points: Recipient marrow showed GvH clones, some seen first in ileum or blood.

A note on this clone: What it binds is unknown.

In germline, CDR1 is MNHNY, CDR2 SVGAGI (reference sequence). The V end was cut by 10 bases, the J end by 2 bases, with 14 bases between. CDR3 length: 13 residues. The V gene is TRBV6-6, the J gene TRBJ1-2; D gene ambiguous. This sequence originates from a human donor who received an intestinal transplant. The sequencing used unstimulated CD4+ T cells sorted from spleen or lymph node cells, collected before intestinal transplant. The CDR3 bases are TGTGCCATCCATTATCCCGGGAACTATGGCTACACCTTC. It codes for CAIHYPGNYGYTF.